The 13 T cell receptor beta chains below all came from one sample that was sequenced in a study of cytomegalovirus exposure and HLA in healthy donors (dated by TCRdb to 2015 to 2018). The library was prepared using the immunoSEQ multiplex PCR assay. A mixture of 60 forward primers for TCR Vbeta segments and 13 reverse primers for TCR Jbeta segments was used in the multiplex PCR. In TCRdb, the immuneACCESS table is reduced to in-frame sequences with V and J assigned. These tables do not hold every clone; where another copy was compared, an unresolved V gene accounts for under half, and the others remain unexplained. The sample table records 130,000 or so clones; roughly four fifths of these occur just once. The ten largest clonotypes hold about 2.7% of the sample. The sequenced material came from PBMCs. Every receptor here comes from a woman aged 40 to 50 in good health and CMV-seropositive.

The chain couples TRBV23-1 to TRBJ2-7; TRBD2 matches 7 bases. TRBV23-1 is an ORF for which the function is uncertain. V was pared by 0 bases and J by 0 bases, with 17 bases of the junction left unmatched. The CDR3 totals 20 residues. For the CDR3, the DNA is TGCGCCAGCAGTCAATCGTATACGGTAAGGCGGGAGATTAGCTCCTACGAGCAGTACTTC. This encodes CASSQSYTVRREISSYEQYF.

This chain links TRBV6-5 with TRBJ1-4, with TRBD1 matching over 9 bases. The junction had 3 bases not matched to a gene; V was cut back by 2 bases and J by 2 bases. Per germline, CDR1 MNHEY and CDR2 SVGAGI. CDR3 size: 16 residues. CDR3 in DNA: TGTGCCAGCAGTTACGACAGGGGGTGGACTAATGAAAAACTGTTTTTT. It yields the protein CASSYDRGWTNEKLFF.

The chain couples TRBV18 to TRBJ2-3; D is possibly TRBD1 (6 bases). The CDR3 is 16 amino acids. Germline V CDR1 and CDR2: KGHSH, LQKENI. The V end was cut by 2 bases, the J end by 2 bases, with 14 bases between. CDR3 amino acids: CASSPSKGTSTDTQYF. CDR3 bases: TGTGCCAGCTCACCAAGTAAAGGGACATCCACAGATACGCAGTATTTT. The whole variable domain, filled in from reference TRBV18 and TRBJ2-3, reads NAGVMQNPRHLVRRRGQEARLRCSPMKGHSHVYWYRQLPEEGLKFMVYLQKENIIDESGMPKERFSAEFPKEGPSILRIQQVVRGDSAAYFCASSPSKGTSTDTQYFGPGTRLTVL.

The CDR3 reads CASSSYPGQGVNDEKLFF. Written as DNA, the CDR3 is TGCGCCAGCAGCTCCTATCCGGGACAGGGGGTGAATGATGAAAAACTGTTTTTT. This chain uses TRBV5-1 with TRBJ1-4; TRBD1 matches at 11 bases. After removal of 3 bases from V and 6 bases from J, the junction contained 13 bases not matched to a gene. There are 18 residues in the CDR3. CDR1 and CDR2 (germline): SGHRS, YFSETQ.

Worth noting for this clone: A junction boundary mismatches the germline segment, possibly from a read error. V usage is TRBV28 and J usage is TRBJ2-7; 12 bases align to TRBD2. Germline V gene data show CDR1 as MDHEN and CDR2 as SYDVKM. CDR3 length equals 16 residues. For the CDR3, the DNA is TGTGCCAGCAGTTTATTTGGTGTGACTAGCGGGAGTACGTCACACTTC. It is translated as CASSLFGVTSGSTSHF.

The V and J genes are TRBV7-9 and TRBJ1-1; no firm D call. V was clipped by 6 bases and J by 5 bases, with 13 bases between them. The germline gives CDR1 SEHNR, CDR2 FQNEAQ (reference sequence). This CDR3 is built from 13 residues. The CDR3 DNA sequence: TGTGCCAGCAGTCCTGGGGAGAGGACTGAAGCTTTCTTT. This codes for CASSPGERTEAFF.

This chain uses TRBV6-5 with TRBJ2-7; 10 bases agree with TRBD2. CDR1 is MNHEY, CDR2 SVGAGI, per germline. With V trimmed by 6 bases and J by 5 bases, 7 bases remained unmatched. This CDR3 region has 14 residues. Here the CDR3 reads CASSFRTSGDEQYF. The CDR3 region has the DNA TGTGCCAGCAGCTTCCGGACTAGCGGCGACGAGCAGTACTTC.

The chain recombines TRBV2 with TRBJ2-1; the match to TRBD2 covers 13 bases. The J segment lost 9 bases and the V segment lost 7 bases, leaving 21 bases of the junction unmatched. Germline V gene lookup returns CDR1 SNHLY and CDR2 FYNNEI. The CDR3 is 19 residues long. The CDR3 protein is CASKGRGLAGRTTWGEQFF. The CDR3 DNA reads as TGTGCCAGCAAGGGGAGGGGACTAGCGGGACGAACAACCTGGGGTGAGCAGTTCTTC. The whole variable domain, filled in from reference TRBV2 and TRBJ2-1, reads EPEVTQTPSHQVTQMGQEVILRCVPISNHLYFYWYRQILGQKVEFLVSFYNNEISEKSEIFDDQFSVERPDGSNFTLKIRSTKLEDSAMYFCASKGRGLAGRTTWGEQFFGPGTRLTVL.

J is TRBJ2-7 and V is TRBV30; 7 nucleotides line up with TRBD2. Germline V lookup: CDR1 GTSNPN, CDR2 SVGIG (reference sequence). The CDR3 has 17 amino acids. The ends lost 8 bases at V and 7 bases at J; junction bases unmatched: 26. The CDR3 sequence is CAGDPGPVQRGVGEQYF. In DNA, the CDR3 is TGTGCCGGGGACCCTGGACCTGTCCAGCGGGGCGTGGGGGAGCAGTACTTC.

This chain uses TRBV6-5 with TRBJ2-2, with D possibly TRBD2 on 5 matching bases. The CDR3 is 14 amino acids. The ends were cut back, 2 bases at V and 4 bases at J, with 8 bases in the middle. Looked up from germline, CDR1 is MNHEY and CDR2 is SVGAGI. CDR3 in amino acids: CASSYRGSTGELFF. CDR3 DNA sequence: TGTGCCAGCAGTTACCGAGGGAGCACCGGGGAGCTGTTTTTT.

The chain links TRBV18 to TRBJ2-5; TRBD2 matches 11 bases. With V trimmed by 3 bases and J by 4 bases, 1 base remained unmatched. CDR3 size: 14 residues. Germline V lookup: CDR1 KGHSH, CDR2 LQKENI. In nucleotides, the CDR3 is TGTGCCAGCTCACCCGGACTAGCGGGAGAGACCCAGTACTTC. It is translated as CASSPGLAGETQYF.

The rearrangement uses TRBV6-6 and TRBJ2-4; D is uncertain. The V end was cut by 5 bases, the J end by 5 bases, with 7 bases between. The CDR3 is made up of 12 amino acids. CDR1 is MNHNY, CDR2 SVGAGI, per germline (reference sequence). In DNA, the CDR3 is TGTGCCAGCAGTCCCGGTCAAAACATTCAGTACTTC. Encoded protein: CASSPGQNIQYF.

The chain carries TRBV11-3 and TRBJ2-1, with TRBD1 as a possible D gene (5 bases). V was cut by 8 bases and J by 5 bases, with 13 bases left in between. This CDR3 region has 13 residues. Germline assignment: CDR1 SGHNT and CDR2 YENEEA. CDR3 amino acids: CASQGSPNNEQFF. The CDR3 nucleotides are TGTGCCAGCCAGGGCTCCCCCAACAATGAGCAGTTCTTC.